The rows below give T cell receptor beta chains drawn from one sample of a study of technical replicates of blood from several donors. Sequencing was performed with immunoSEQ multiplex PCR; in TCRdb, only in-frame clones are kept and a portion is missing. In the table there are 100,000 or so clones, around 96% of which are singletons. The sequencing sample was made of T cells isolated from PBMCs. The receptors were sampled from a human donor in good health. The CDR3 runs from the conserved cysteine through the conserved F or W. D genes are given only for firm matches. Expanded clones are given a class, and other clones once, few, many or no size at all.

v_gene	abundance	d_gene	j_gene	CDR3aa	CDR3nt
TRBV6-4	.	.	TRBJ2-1	CASIQVMTFSNEQFF	TGTGCCAGCATCCAGGTGATGACGTTTAGCAATGAGCAGTTCTTC
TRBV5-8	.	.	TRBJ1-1	CASSLVMYAMNTEAFF	TGTGCCAGCAGCTTGGTAATGTATGCGATGAACACTGAAGCTTTCTTT
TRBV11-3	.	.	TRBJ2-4	CASSSLFGYGIQYF	TGTGCCAGCAGCTCCCTTTTCGGGTATGGCATTCAGTACTTC
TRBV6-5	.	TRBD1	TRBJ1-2	CASSYSGTGNYGYTF	TGTGCCAGCAGTTACTCGGGGACAGGGAACTATGGCTACACCTTC
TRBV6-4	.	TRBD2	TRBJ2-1	CASSESFLAGGEQEQFF	TGTGCCAGCAGTGAAAGCTTCCTAGCGGGAGGGGAACAAGAGCAGTTCTTC
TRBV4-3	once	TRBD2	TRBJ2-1	CASSQTTSGAYNEQFF	TGCGCCAGCAGCCAAACTACTAGCGGCGCCTACAATGAGCAGTTCTTC
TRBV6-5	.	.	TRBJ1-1	CASRQGFEAFF	TGTGCCAGCAGGCAGGGGTTTGAAGCTTTCTTT
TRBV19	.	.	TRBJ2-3	CARNSGTDTQYF	TGTGCCAGGAACAGTGGCACAGATACGCAGTATTTT
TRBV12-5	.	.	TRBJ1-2	CASGWERGGYTF	TGTGCTAGTGGTTGGGAACGGGGTGGCTACACCTTC
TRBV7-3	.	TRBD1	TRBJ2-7	CASSKGQNYEQYF	TGTGCCAGCAGCAAGGGACAGAACTACGAGCAGTACTTC
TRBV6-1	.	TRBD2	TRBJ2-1	CASSLWTSGNEQFF	TGTGCCAGCAGTCTCTGGACTAGCGGCAATGAGCAGTTCTTC
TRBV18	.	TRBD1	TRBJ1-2	CASSTRDSYGYTF	TGTGCCAGCTCAACTCGGGACAGCTATGGCTACACCTTC
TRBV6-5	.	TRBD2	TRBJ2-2	CASSRAGGRAGELFF	TGTGCCAGCAGCCGAGCGGGAGGTAGGGCCGGGGAGCTGTTTTTT
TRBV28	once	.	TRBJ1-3	CASTRAGSGNTIYF	TGTGCCAGCACCAGGGCAGGGTCTGGAAACACCATATATTTT
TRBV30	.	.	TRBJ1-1	CAWGPPRTAHKSEAFF	TGTGCCTGGGGACCCCCAAGGACTGCTCACAAATCTGAAGCTTTCTTT
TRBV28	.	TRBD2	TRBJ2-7	CASSLLAGGYEQYF	TGTGCCAGCAGTTTACTAGCGGGAGGGTACGAGCAGTACTTC
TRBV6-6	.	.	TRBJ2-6	CASSLSPGSGANVLTF	TGTGCCAGCAGTCTATCTCCCGGCTCTGGGGCCAACGTCCTGACTTTC
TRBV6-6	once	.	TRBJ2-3	CASSYPSVASTDTQYF	TGTGCCAGCAGTTACCCCTCGGTCGCTAGCACAGATACGCAGTATTTT
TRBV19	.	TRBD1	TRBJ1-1	CASRNRGYTEAFF	TGTGCCAGTAGAAACAGGGGCTACACTGAAGCTTTCTTT
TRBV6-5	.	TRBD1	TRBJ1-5	CASSRGQAQPQHF	TGTGCCAGCAGCCGCGGACAGGCCCAGCCCCAGCATTTT
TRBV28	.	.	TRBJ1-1	CASSLLSGMNTEAFF	TGTGCCAGCAGTTTATTGTCAGGGATGAACACTGAAGCTTTCTTT
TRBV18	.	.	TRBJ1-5	CASSRSGGAGNQPQHF	TGTGCCAGCTCAAGGAGTGGGGGCGCGGGCAATCAGCCCCAGCATTTT
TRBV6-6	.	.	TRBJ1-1	CASRREDRRNTEAFF	TGTGCCAGCAGACGAGAAGACAGGAGAAACACTGAAGCTTTCTTT
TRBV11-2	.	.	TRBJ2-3	CASSLDLTDTQYF	TGTGCCAGCAGCTTAGATCTAACAGATACGCAGTATTTT
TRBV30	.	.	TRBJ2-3	CAWDPKPGSYVLWPHTQYF	TGTGCCTGGGACCCAAAACCGGGATCCTATGTTCTTTGGCCTCATACGCAGTATTTT
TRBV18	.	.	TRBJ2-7	CASSPTTAYEQYF	TGTGCCAGCTCACCTACTACCGCCTACGAGCAGTACTTC
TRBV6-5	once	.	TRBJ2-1	CASSYSLSSYNEQFF	TGTGCCAGCAGTTACTCGCTTAGCTCCTACAATGAGCAGTTCTTC
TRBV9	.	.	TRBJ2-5	CASSVGLLQETQYF	TGTGCCAGCAGCGTAGGTCTTCTCCAAGAGACCCAGTACTTC
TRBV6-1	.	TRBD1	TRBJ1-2	CASSSRTGGAYGYTF	TGTGCCAGCAGTTCAAGGACAGGAGGCGCCTATGGCTACACCTTC
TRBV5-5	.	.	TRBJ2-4	CASSRDSYIAKNIQYF	TGTGCCAGCAGCCGCGACAGTTACATAGCCAAAAACATTCAGTACTTC
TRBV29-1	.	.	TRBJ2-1	CSVRDNNEQFF	TGCAGCGTCCGGGATAACAATGAGCAGTTCTTC
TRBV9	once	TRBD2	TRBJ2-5	CASSVPQGAGGTSGRYQETQYF	TGTGCCAGCAGCGTACCCCAGGGGGCAGGGGGAACTAGCGGGAGGTACCAAGAGACCCAGTACTTC
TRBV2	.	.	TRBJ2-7	CASSEGRPPYEQYF	TGTGCCAGCAGTGAGGGCAGACCGCCCTACGAGCAGTACTTC
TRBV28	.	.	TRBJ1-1	CASSRTENTEAFF	TGTGCCAGCAGTAGGACTGAGAACACTGAAGCTTTCTTT
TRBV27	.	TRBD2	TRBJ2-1	CASSPGTRANEQFF	TGTGCCAGCAGCCCCGGGACTAGGGCCAATGAGCAGTTCTTC
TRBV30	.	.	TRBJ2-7	CACLRDTSYEQYF	TGTGCCTGCCTACGGGACACTTCTTACGAGCAGTACTTC
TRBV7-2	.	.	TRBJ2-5	CASSSVRAGRETQYF	TGTGCCAGCAGCTCTGTGCGGGCGGGACGGGAGACCCAGTACTTC
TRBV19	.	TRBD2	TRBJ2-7	CASKTSGMYEQYF	TGTGCCAGTAAGACTAGCGGTATGTACGAGCAGTACTTC
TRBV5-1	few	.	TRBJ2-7	CASSSSRSSYEQYF	TGCGCCAGCAGTTCCAGCCGGAGCTCCTACGAGCAGTACTTC
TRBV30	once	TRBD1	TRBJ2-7	CAWSVVYQGGGQGHEQYF	TGTGCCTGGAGTGTAGTATATCAGGGGGGGGGACAGGGCCACGAGCAGTACTTC
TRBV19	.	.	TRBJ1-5	CASSIPGRGGNQPQHF	TGTGCCAGTAGTATTCCGGGCCGCGGGGGCAATCAGCCCCAGCATTTT
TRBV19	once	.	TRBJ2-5	CASRGETQYF	TGTGCCAGTCGGGGGGAGACCCAGTACTTC
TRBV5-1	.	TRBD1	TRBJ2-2	CASSPRDRGLTGELFF	TGCGCCAGCAGCCCTAGGGACAGGGGGCTCACCGGGGAGCTGTTTTTT
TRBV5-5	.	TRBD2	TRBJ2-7	CASSPGAGKGLDHEQYF	TGTGCCAGCAGCCCTGGTGCAGGGAAGGGACTAGACCACGAGCAGTACTTC
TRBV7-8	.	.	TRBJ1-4	CASSLGRQPTANEKLFF	TGTGCCAGCAGCTTAGGAAGACAGCCTACGGCTAATGAAAAACTGTTTTTT
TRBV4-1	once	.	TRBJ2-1	CASSHETDNEQFF	TGCGCCAGCAGCCATGAGACTGATAATGAGCAGTTCTTC
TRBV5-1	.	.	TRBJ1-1	CASRSDTNTEAFF	TGCGCCAGCAGGTCGGACACGAACACTGAAGCTTTCTTT